This entry concerns a single T cell receptor (beta chain). This clonotype was observed many times. Its antigen specificity is not known. Base quality data are lacking; no much larger clone is found one base away. The sample originates from a study of CD8+CD57+ T cells in acquired aplastic anemia (dated by TCRdb to between 2018 and 2020). In terms of the full investigation: Extracted DNA from sorted CD4+ and CD8+ cells averaged around 3.5 ug, ranging from roughly 0.17 to 27.4 ug. CD8+CD57+ expansion was defined as frequency above the mean frequency observed in healthy subjects. Results the study describes overall, beyond this receptor: Twenty-nine CD8+ CDR3 sequences were found in both patients and controls but appeared to be highly expressed in patients and within the immunodominant clones of the patients. Patients and healthy controls showed no significant difference in CD8+ Simpson's diversity (P=0.060).

Profiling of TCR beta VDJ combinations and CDR3 sequences used genomic DNA as the template. An Illumina HiSeq 2000 was the platform used for TCR repertoire sequencing. The authors processed their data as follows. TRBV/TRBJ rearrangement plots, CDR3 size and DJ length profiles, and Simpson's diversity index were used to assess repertoires. The most abundant DNA sequence in the deep sequencing data was taken as the immunodominant clone. CDR3 amino acid sequences were checked for sharing across subjects and were also compared against the VDJdb database and published repertoires. In-frame beta chains were kept once TCRdb had trimmed the public reads at Q25 with fastp and called clones with MiXCR. Every distinct CDR3 protein forms one entry, paired with its most common genes and DNA. What appears here as the V and J calls and clone size reflects TCRdb's work, not the paper's. The sample records some 200,000 distinct CDR3 sequences, 48% of which are singletons. The ten most abundant clones make up about 9.7% of the sample.

Spanning cysteine to phenylalanine, the CDR3 consists of 16 amino acids. Only the CDR3 DNA stays, 48 bases, in frame from base 1. A distance of 20 bases separates the germline ends of V and J, which lose 5 bases and 4 bases respectively. For CDR1 and CDR2, the germline V gene lists SGHTA and FQGNSA. Expansion of CD8+CD57+ cells had been shown by flow cytometry in the patients chosen for sequencing. Every patient had severe acquired aplastic anemia, diagnosed using the International Study of Aplastic Anemia and Agranulocytosis and Camitta criteria. At the time blood was sampled, none of the patients had received any therapy. TCR repertoires of sorted CD4+ and CD8+ blood T cells from severe aplastic anemia patients and healthy subjects were deep-sequenced in the study. Patients were enrolled in the USA under clinicaltrials.gov protocols 00001620, 01623167, 00001397, 00071045, 00081523 and 00961064. Ficoll-Paque density gradient centrifugation was used to isolate peripheral blood mononuclear cells. CD4+ and CD8+ T cells were sorted by FACS or magnetic beads before DNA extraction.

This clonotype originated in a human donor with aplastic anemia. Sequencing used sorted CD4+, CD8+, or CD8+CD57+ T cells (not recorded which) from PBMCs. Recombination linked TRBV7-2 to TRBJ1-2; no confident D gene assignment can be made. The DNA sequence is as follows: TGTGCCAGCAGCCGAGCCAACTTAGCGGCTCCCTATGGCTACACCTTC. Its product reads: CASSRANLAAPYGYTF.